This TCR beta chain was found in a study of vaccination and CD4 T cells after COVID-19. Study in general: A positive SARS-CoV-2 nasal swab PCR result was recorded for each convalescent patient; about 9 were mild and one severe. Overlapping spike peptides of SARS-CoV-2, HCoV-NL63, HCoV-OC43 and HCoV-229E stimulated the cells. Whole-study results and caveats: Spike mono-reactivity held for 304 of 307 vaccine-specific clones in convalescent patients.

Treatment described: roughly ten-day PBMC culture with coronavirus spike peptide pools or control peptides (ViraFEST assay). With peptide pools, ViraFEST first expanded antigen-specific T cells and afterwards sequenced their TCRs. Sequenced with the Oncomine TCR Beta short-read assay was DNA taken from cultured CD4+ T cells. TCRdb fed the PCR reads into MiXCR, producing one record per CDR3 protein. The sample has more than 15,000 distinct CDR3 sequences; 20% to 30% are singletons. This clonotype was recorded a few times. As yet, its antigen is unknown. The CDR3 loop spans 14 amino acids. The junction had 5 bases not matched to a gene; V was cut back by 7 bases and J by 0 bases. Germline CDR1 SGHTA, CDR2 FQGNSA.

The material sequenced was cultured CD4+ T cells from blood. The V gene is TRBV7-2, the J gene TRBJ1-1, with 7 bases aligning to TRBD1. The TCR comes from a human donor with COVID-19. The CDR3 region is CASIARGMNTEAFF. The CDR3 DNA follows: TGTGCCAGCATCGCCAGGGGGATGAACACTGAAGCTTTCTTT.